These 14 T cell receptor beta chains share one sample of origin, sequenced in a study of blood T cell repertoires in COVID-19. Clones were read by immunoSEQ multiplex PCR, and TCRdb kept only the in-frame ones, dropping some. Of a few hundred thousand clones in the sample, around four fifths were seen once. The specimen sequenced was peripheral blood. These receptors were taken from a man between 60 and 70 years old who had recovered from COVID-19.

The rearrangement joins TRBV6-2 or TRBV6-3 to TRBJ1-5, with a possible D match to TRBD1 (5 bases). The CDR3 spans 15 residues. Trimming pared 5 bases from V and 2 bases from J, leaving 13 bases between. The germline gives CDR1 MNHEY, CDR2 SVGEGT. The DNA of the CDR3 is TGTGCCAGCAGTCCACGGGGACTCGGCAATCAGCCCCAGCATTTT. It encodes CASSPRGLGNQPQHF.

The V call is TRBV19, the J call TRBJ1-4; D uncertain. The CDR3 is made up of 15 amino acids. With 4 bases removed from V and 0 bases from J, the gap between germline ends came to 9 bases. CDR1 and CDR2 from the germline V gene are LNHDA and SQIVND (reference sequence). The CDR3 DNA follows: TGTGCCAGTAGTAGTTGGGGAGCAACTAATGAAAAACTGTTTTTT. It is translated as CASSSWGATNEKLFF.

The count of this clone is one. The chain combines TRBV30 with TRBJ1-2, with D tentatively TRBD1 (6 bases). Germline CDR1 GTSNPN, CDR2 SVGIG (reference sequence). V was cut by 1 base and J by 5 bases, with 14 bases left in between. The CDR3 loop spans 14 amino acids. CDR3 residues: CAWSGDPRGYGYTF. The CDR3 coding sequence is TGTGCCTGGAGTGGGGACCCCAGGGGTTATGGCTACACCTTC.

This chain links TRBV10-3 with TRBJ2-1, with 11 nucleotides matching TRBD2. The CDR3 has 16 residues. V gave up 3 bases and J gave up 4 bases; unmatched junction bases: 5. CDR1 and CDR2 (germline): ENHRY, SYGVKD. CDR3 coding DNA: TGTGCCATCAGTGACTTAGGACTAGCGGGTTACAATGAGCAGTTCTTC. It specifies CAISDLGLAGYNEQFF.

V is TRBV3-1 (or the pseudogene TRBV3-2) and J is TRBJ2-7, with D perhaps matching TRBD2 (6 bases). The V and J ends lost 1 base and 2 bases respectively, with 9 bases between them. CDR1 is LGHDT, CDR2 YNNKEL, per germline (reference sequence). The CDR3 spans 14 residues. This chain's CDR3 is CASSQGDLPYEQYF. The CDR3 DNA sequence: TGTGCCAGCAGCCAAGGGGACTTGCCCTACGAGCAGTACTTC.

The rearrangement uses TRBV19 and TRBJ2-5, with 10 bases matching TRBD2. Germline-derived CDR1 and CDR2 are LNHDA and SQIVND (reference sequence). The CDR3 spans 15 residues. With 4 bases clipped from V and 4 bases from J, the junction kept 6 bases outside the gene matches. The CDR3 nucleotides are TGTGCCAGTAGTAGGGGTAGCGGGGGGACAGAGACCCAGTACTTC. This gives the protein CASSRGSGGTETQYF.

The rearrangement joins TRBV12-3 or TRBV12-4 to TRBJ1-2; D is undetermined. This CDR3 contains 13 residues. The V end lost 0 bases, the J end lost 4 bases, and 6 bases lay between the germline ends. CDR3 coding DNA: TGTGCCAGCAGTTTAGCACAGACCTATGGCTACACCTTC. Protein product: CASSLAQTYGYTF.

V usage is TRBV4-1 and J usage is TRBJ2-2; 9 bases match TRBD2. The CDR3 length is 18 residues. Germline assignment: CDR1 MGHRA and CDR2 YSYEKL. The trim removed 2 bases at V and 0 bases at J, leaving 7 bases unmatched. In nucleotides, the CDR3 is TGCGCCAGCAGCCAACTCAGCGGGGGGTTCGCGAACACCGGGGAGCTGTTTTTT. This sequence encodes CASSQLSGGFANTGELFF.

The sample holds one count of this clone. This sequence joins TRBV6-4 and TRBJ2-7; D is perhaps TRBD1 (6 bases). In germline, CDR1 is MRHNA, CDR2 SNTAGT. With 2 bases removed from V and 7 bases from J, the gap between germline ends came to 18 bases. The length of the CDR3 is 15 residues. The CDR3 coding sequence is TGTGCCAGCAGTGACCCCCCACCGACAGGCGGTGAGCAGTACTTC. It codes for CASSDPPPTGGEQYF.

CDR3 region: CASSAGVAQPQHF. CDR3 DNA sequence: TGTGCCAGCAGTGCGGGGGTAGCGCAGCCCCAGCATTTT. The chain is built from TRBV2 and TRBJ1-5, with D tentatively TRBD1 (5 bases). With 4 bases removed from V and 7 bases from J, the gap between germline ends came to 11 bases. CDR3 size: 13 residues. The germline CDR1 and CDR2 sequences are SNHLY and FYNNEI.

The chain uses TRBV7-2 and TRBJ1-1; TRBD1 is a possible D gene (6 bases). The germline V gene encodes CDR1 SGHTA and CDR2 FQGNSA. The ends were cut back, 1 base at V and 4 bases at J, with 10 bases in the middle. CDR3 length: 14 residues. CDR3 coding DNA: TGTGCCAGCAGCTTAGGGGGGGGCTTCACTGAAGCTTTCTTT. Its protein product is CASSLGGGFTEAFF.

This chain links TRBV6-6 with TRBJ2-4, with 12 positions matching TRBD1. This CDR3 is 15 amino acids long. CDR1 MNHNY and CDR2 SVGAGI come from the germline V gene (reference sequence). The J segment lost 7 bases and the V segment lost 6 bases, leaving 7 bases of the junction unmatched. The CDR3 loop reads CASSIGTGGANIQYF. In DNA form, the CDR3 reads TGTGCCAGCAGCATTGGGACAGGGGGCGCGAACATTCAGTACTTC.

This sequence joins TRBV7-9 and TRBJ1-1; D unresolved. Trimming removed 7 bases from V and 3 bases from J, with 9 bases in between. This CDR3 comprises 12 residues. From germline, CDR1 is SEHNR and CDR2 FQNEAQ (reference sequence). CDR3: CASNGLDTEAFF. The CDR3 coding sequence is TGTGCCAGCAATGGGCTGGACACTGAAGCTTTCTTT.

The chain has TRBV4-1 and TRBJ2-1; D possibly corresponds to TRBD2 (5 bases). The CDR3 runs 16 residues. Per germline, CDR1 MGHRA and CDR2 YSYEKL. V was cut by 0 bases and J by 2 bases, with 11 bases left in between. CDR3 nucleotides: TGCGCCAGCAGCCAAGAGGGTGCCGGGACCTACAATGAGCAGTTCTTC. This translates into CASSQEGAGTYNEQFF.